The 21 T cell receptor beta chains reported below all come from one sample, sequenced in a study of TIL therapy for anti-PD-1-resistant metastatic lung cancer. This was the immunoSEQ v3 assay. Clones were sequenced by immunoSEQ multiplex PCR, and TCRdb holds only the in-frame ones, with some missing. The table shows more than 20,000 clones, with under 80% occurring only once. Time point given: pre-treatment sample, taken before nivolumab and TIL therapy. The sequenced sample was blood, obtained at baseline. The source is a person aged 30 to 80 with non-small cell lung cancer.

The chain couples TRBV18 to TRBJ1-2, with D perhaps matching TRBD1 (5 bases). The V gene's germline CDR1 is KGHSH and CDR2 LQKENI. This CDR3 comprises 14 residues. Deletions cut 2 bases from V and 1 base from J, with 8 bases between. CDR3 DNA sequence: TGTGCCAGCTCACCAACGGGGGATAACTATGGCTACACCTTC. It is translated as CASSPTGDNYGYTF.

The chain recombines TRBV7-2 with TRBJ2-7, with 7 bases that match TRBD1. V shed 3 bases, J shed 3 bases, and the junction held 5 bases outside the gene matches. The CDR3 covers 14 residues. CDR1 and CDR2 from the germline V gene are SGHTA and FQGNSA. CDR3 nucleotides: TGTGCCAGCAGCTTGGATAACAGGGGCTACGAGCAGTACTTC. Its translation: CASSLDNRGYEQYF.

The chain uses TRBV5-1 and TRBJ1-1; D ambiguous. The germline V and J ends were trimmed by 0 bases and 3 bases, with 6 bases remaining between them. The CDR3 is 13 residues long. Germline CDR1 SGHRS, CDR2 YFSETQ. For the CDR3, the DNA is TGCGCCAGCAGCTTGGCCGGGTACACTGAAGCTTTCTTT. This encodes CASSLAGYTEAFF. Full variable domain (remainder filled in from reference TRBV5-1 and TRBJ1-1): KAGVTQTPRYLIKTRGQQVTLSCSPISGHRSVSWYQQTPGQGLQFLFEYFSETQRNKGNFPGRFSGRQFSNSRSEMNVSTLELGDSALYLCASSLAGYTEAFFGQGTRLTVV.

The chain combines TRBV28 with TRBJ2-3, with D perhaps matching TRBD1 or TRBD2 (5 bases each). Trimming shortened V by 8 bases and J by 8 bases, and 8 bases separated the two germline ends. The CDR3 runs 10 residues. Per germline, CDR1 MDHEN and CDR2 SYDVKM. The CDR3 reads CASSGTTQYF. The CDR3 DNA reads as TGTGCCAGCTCCGGGACTACGCAGTATTTT.

The chain joins TRBV6-5 to TRBJ1-1; D might be TRBD1 (5 bases). CDR3 size: 13 residues. Germline CDR1 MNHEY, CDR2 SVGAGI. Trimming shortened V by 6 bases and J by 8 bases, and 16 bases separated the two germline ends. The CDR3 nucleotides read TGTGCCAGCAGCACTACTTTGGGGGTAGAAGCTTTCTTT. Its translation is CASSTTLGVEAFF.

The V call is TRBV2, the J call TRBJ2-5; D assignment may be TRBD1 or TRBD2 (5 bases each). The better agreement between TRBJ2-7 and the DNA end casts doubt on the J call. CDR1 is SNHLY, CDR2 FYNNEI, per germline. This CDR3 region has 15 residues. CDR3 sequence: CASSVGTSPRYEQYF. The CDR3 nucleotides are TGTGCCAGCAGTGTCGGGACGAGCCCCCGATACGAGCAGTACTTC.

The rearrangement uses TRBV10-1 and TRBJ2-1, with 11 bases that match TRBD2. J lost 10 bases, V lost 5 bases, and 13 bases had no gene match. The CDR3 length is 16 residues. Germline V gene lookup returns CDR1 WNHNN and CDR2 SYGVQD (reference sequence). The CDR3: CASSQTSGSASGEQFF. The CDR3 region has the DNA TGCGCCAGCAGTCAAACTAGCGGGAGCGCCTCTGGAGAGCAGTTCTTC.

V and J are TRBV9 and TRBJ1-3; D remains unclear. With 0 bases removed from V and 4 bases from J, the gap between germline ends came to 2 bases. Germline assignment: CDR1 SGDLS and CDR2 YYNGEE. The CDR3 totals 12 residues. CDR3 nucleotide sequence: TGTGCCAGCAGCGTAGCCGGAAACACCATATATTTT. It translates to CASSVAGNTIYF.

This clone was detected only a few times. V gene TRBV6-1 combines with J gene TRBJ1-6; D possibly corresponds to TRBD1 (6 bases). The CDR3 has 13 amino acids. V was trimmed by 2 bases and J by 7 bases, leaving 6 bases between them. Germline lookup yields CDR1 MNHNS and CDR2 SASEGT. The CDR3 DNA sequence: TGTGCCAGCAGTGAACAGGGGAATTCACCCCTCCACTTT. It specifies CASSEQGNSPLHF.

CDR3 protein: CAWSVGWGNSYNEQFF. CDR3 nucleotides: TGTGCCTGGAGTGTGGGTTGGGGAAACTCCTACAATGAGCAGTTCTTC. V is TRBV30 and J is TRBJ2-1; D not certain. The CDR3 totals 16 residues. Trimming cost V 0 bases and J 0 bases, with 12 bases left between them. Germline lookup yields CDR1 GTSNPN and CDR2 SVGIG (reference sequence).

The chain links TRBV15 to TRBJ1-1, with D unclear. Trimming removed 5 bases from V and 6 bases from J, with 13 bases in between. Germline V gene sequence: CDR1 LNHNV, CDR2 YYDKDF (reference sequence). CDR3 length equals 13 residues. CDR3 sequence reads: CATSLRPGAEAFF. The CDR3 nucleotides are TGTGCCACCAGCCTCCGCCCAGGAGCTGAAGCTTTCTTT.

V usage is TRBV28 and J usage is TRBJ2-7, with D tentatively TRBD1 (5 bases). From germline, CDR1 is MDHEN and CDR2 SYDVKM. The CDR3 consists of 17 residues. V lost 3 bases, J lost 2 bases, and 20 bases lay in between. CDR3 region: CASSFPRAVGAPYEQYF. CDR3 DNA sequence: TGTGCCAGCAGTTTCCCCAGGGCGGTTGGGGCACCCTACGAGCAGTACTTC.

V is TRBV18 and J is TRBJ2-7, with TRBD1 matching over 10 bases. V trimming: 1 base; J trimming: 4 bases; junction bases outside the gene matches: 10. The germline gives CDR1 KGHSH, CDR2 LQKENI. The CDR3 length is 17 residues. This CDR3 reads CASSPQVGQGYWYEQYF. CDR3 sequence (DNA): TGTGCCAGCTCACCACAAGTGGGACAGGGGTATTGGTACGAGCAGTACTTC.

This sequence joins TRBV30 and TRBJ2-5, with 8 bases fitting TRBD2. Germline V gives CDR1 GTSNPN, CDR2 SVGIG (reference sequence). The junction had 7 bases not matched to a gene; V was cut back by 5 bases and J by 5 bases. The CDR3 has 13 residues. CDR3 loop: CAWSREGDETQYF. CDR3 DNA sequence: TGTGCCTGGTCTCGGGAGGGTGATGAGACCCAGTACTTC.

The V and J genes are TRBV21-1 and TRBJ2-4. TRBV21-1 is assigned pseudogene status. This CDR3 is 21 amino acids long. As DNA, the CDR3 is TGTGCCAGCAGCAAAGTCGGGCCTCTGAAAGGGTACGAGGAGGCCAAAAACATTCAGTACTTC. Residues: CASSKVGPLKGYEEAKNIQYF.

This clone was recorded a few times. The chain combines TRBV27 with TRBJ2-6; D is uncertain. V dropped 5 bases and J dropped 2 bases, with 13 bases sitting between them. Germline V lookup: CDR1 MNHEY, CDR2 SMNVEV (reference sequence). The CDR3 has 16 residues. The CDR3 region is CASSIQKPAGANVLTF. CDR3 sequence (DNA): TGTGCCAGCAGTATCCAAAAGCCGGCTGGGGCCAACGTCCTGACTTTC.

The chain couples TRBV19 to TRBJ1-4; D may be TRBD1 (5 bases). Trimming cost V 1 base and J 13 bases, with 13 bases left between them. The CDR3 has 13 residues. Germline assignment: CDR1 LNHDA and CDR2 SQIVND (reference sequence). The CDR3 region has the DNA TGTGCCAGTAGTATAGTCTCCCACCAGGGACTGTTTTTT. Residues: CASSIVSHQGLFF.

The CDR3 loop is CASSPQSVSGMSNTEAFF. The CDR3 DNA reads TGTGCCAGCAGCCCTCAATCCGTTTCAGGGATGTCGAACACTGAAGCTTTCTTT. The gene calls are TRBV9 and TRBJ1-1, with a possible D match to TRBD1 (5 bases). Germline assignment: CDR1 SGDLS and CDR2 YYNGEE. The CDR3 spans 18 residues. The V end was cut by 4 bases, the J end by 1 base, with 23 bases between.

This clone was detected only a few times. The V call is TRBV6-6, the J call TRBJ1-5; no reliable D call. Germline V gives CDR1 MNHNY, CDR2 SVGAGI (reference sequence). The CDR3 loop spans 12 amino acids. The V and J ends lost 3 bases and 6 bases respectively, with 6 bases between them. CDR3 sequence: CASSYFGQPQHF. The CDR3 nucleotides are TGTGCCAGCAGTTATTTCGGTCAGCCCCAGCATTTT.

This clone was observed a few times. V and J are TRBV27 and TRBJ2-7, with a tentative D call TRBD2 (5 bases). The CDR3 consists of 15 residues. CDR1 is MNHEY and CDR2 is SMNVEV in the germline V gene (reference sequence). V was shortened by 8 bases and J by 4 bases, with 21 bases between the two germline ends. CDR3 residues: CASSTRRGPSYEQYF. For the CDR3, the DNA is TGTGCCAGCTCCACCCGCCGAGGGCCCTCGTACGAGCAGTACTTC.

This chain links TRBV13 with TRBJ2-7, with 7 bases matching TRBD2. This CDR3 has 14 residues. The ends lost 4 bases at V and 2 bases at J; junction bases unmatched: 5. CDR1 PRHDT and CDR2 FYEKMQ come from the germline V gene (reference sequence). The CDR3, as DNA: TGTGCCAGCAGCTCCTCCGGGACTACCTACGAGCAGTACTTC. Encoded protein: CASSSSGTTYEQYF.